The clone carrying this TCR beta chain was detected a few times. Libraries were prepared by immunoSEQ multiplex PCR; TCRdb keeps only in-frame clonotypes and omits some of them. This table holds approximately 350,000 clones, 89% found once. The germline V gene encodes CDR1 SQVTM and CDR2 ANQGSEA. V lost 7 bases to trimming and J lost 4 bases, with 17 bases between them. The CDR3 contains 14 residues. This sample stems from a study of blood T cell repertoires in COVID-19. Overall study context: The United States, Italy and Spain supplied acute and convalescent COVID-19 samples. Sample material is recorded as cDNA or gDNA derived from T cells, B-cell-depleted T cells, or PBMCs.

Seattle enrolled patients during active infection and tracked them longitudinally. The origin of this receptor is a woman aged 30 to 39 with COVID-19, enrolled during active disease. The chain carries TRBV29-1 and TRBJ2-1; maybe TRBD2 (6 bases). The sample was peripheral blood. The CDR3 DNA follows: TGCAGCGCTAGCGCGGGACTCTATTACAATGAGCAGTTCTTC. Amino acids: CSASAGLYYNEQFF.